The sequence of this TCR beta chain was determined in a study of human T cells and chemical hapten exposure. At the level of the study: Scalp application of diphenylcyclopropenone was performed weekly in patients across the entire roughly 25-week study.

This clonotype was counted at least ten times. Antigen: not known. Findings and caveats of the study: DPC sensitization produced no change in TCRs with frequency above 1 in 1000.

V trimming: 0 bases; J trimming: 7 bases; junction bases outside the gene matches: 6. CDR3 length equals 17 residues. CDR1 and CDR2 from the germline V gene are LGHNA and YNFKEQ. The time point here: patch test 2, 6 weeks after DPC sensitization. Treatment defined: therapeutic diphenylcyclopropenone sensitization with weekly scalp DPC. Separate cDNA molecules received unique molecular identifiers, which the library attached to them. TCRdb redid the calling of the RACE reads with MiXCR, one entry per CDR3 protein. The table includes about 96,000 distinct CDR3 sequences, 7.5% to 10% detected once. Sample: whole blood, taken in connection with sensitization to the hapten diphenylcyclopropenone (DPC). This clonotype was obtained from a woman between 35 and 50 years old with alopecia areata. Some clones in this sample may be carry-over from other donors' samples. The rearrangement joins TRBV4-2 to TRBJ2-1; 13 nucleotides align to TRBD2. The CDR3 is CASSQDGGTSGTNEQFF. Written as DNA, the CDR3 is TGTGCCAGCAGCCAAGACGGAGGGACTAGCGGGACGAATGAGCAGTTCTTC.